Listed here are 9 T cell receptor beta chains from one sample, sequenced in a study of blood T cell repertoires in COVID-19 (dated by TCRdb to 2020 to 2021). The method behind the library was the immunoSEQ multiplex PCR assay. TCRdb obtained this table from immuneACCESS and retained in-frame rearrangements with V and J assigned. These tables miss some clones; where compared with another copy, unresolved V genes account for less than half of the shortfall, and the remainder is unexplained. This sample holds about 140,000 clones; about 76% were observed only once. 7.5% to 9% of the sample belongs to the ten largest clones. The sample was peripheral blood. The receptors originated from a human donor in a cohort sampled during active COVID-19.

This chain connects TRBV3-1 (or the pseudogene TRBV3-2) to TRBJ2-6, with TRBD1 matching over 8 bases. V trimming: 2 bases; J trimming: 4 bases; junction bases outside the gene matches: 10. The germline V gene has CDR1 LGHDT and CDR2 YNNKEL (reference sequence). This CDR3 region has 18 residues. The CDR3 reads CASSQLRQGRGGANVLTF. The CDR3 DNA reads TGTGCCAGCAGCCAACTAAGACAGGGGCGGGGAGGGGCCAACGTCCTGACTTTC.

The chain uses TRBV4-1 and TRBJ1-4, with a weak D call TRBD1 (5 bases). CDR1 MGHRA and CDR2 YSYEKL come from the germline V gene. Trimming cost V 8 bases and J 8 bases, with 15 bases left between them. CDR3 length: 13 amino acids. In DNA, the CDR3 is TGCGCCAGCCAACGGGGGGATCAGGAAAAACTGTTTTTT. Translation: CASQRGDQEKLFF.

As to this clone: This sequence may be a read error, since a much larger clone differs from it by one base. The V gene is TRBV28, the J gene TRBJ1-5; no clear D gene. V was clipped by 5 bases and J by 12 bases, with 17 bases between them. The CDR3 has 13 residues. Germline V gene data show CDR1 as MDHEN and CDR2 as SYDVKM. The CDR3 spells CASSPDVGGIQHF. CDR3 coding DNA: TGTGCCAGCAGTCCAGACGTGGGAGGGATCCAGCATTTT. Full variable domain (rest looked up from reference TRBV28 and TRBJ1-5): DVKVTQSSRYLVKRTGEKVFLECVQDMDHENMFWYRQDPGLGLRLIYFSYDVKMKEKGDIPEGYSVSREKKERFSLILESASTNQTSMYLCASSPDVGGIQHFGDGTRLSIL.

This clone was counted only a few times. The V call is TRBV5-1, the J call TRBJ2-1, with 10 bases that match TRBD2. The CDR3 length is 16 residues. Trimming cost V 5 bases and J 8 bases; bases outside gene matches: 13. The germline V gene encodes CDR1 SGHRS and CDR2 YFSETQ. The CDR3 nucleotides read TGCGCCAGCAGTTCTCCGGGACTAGCGCGCCCTGATGAGCAGTTCTTC. This codes for CASSSPGLARPDEQFF.

This chain joins TRBV27 and TRBJ2-1, with 7 bases identical to TRBD2. Germline CDR1 and CDR2: MNHEY and SMNVEV (reference sequence). With 4 bases clipped from V and 9 bases from J, the junction kept 15 bases outside the gene matches. The CDR3 sequence is 16 residues long. CDR3 bases: TGTGCCAGCAGTTCTCACCCAGGACTAGGGCCCGGTGAGCAGTTCTTC. Amino acid sequence: CASSSHPGLGPGEQFF.

The V call is TRBV11-2, the J call TRBJ2-7, with 8 positions matching TRBD2. This CDR3 comprises 15 residues. CDR1 SGHAT and CDR2 FQNNGV come from the germline V gene. V shed 5 bases and J 2 bases; nucleotides not matched to a gene: 8. CDR3 coding DNA: TGTGCCAGCAGCGCAAGCGGGAGAAAGACCTACGAGCAGTACTTC. Its translation is CASSASGRKTYEQYF.

The rearrangement joins TRBV19 to TRBJ2-5; 8 nucleotides agree with TRBD2. Germline loops: CDR1 LNHDA, CDR2 SQIVND (reference sequence). This CDR3 has 15 amino acids. Trimming removed 6 bases from V and 4 bases from J; junction bases left unmatched: 10. CDR3 in DNA: TGTGCCAGTAGGCCGACTAGCGTGAACGCAGAGACCCAGTACTTC. This sequence encodes CASRPTSVNAETQYF.

V gene TRBV5-1 combines with J gene TRBJ1-4, with 7 bases aligning to TRBD1. Germline values: CDR1 SGHRS, CDR2 YFSETQ. CDR3 length: 15 amino acids. With V trimmed by 4 bases and J by 7 bases, 10 bases remained unmatched. CDR3 nucleotides: TGCGCCAGCAGCAAACGACAGGGCCCCGTTGAAAAACTGTTTTTT. Amino acids: CASSKRQGPVEKLFF. The whole variable domain, filled in from reference TRBV5-1 and TRBJ1-4, reads KAGVTQTPRYLIKTRGQQVTLSCSPISGHRSVSWYQQTPGQGLQFLFEYFSETQRNKGNFPGRFSGRQFSNSRSEMNVSTLELGDSALYLCASSKRQGPVEKLFFGSGTQLSVL.

This chain uses TRBV13 with TRBJ1-1; D perhaps matches TRBD1 (6 bases). Trimming left V 3 bases short and J 0 bases short, with 14 bases between. There are 16 residues in the CDR3. CDR1 is PRHDT and CDR2 is FYEKMQ in the germline V gene (reference sequence). CDR3 in amino acids: CASSFRGRGMNTEAFF. The DNA for the CDR3 is TGTGCCAGCAGCTTTAGGGGCAGGGGTATGAACACTGAAGCTTTCTTT.